A selection of T cell receptor beta chains follows, all from one sample in a study of blood T cell repertoires in COVID-19. Profiling relied on immunoSEQ multiplex PCR, and the TCRdb table lists in-frame clones only, not all of them. The data contain about 140,000 clones, 80% to 90% of them singletons. Material: peripheral blood. These receptors came from a man aged 55 to 69 with active or convalescent COVID-19. Each CDR3 is given with its conserved first and last residue. Each record gives: V gene, CDR3 protein.

TRBV30 | CAWSVTGRNEKLFF
TRBV11-2 | CASSIQGYEQYF
TRBV4-3 | CASSQEIQGISYEQYF
TRBV28 | CASSLQGWNYGYTF
TRBV6-4 | CASSVGGMYEQYF
TRBV3-1/TRBV3-2 | CASSQVTATYEQYF
TRBV5-3 | CARSATGRDTEAFF
TRBV19 | CASSAGIEQYF
TRBV18 | CASSPPRGLSNQPQHF
TRBV5-4 | CASSSGTGTNYGYTF
TRBV9 | CASSTGQGPETQYF
TRBV5-4 | CASSLLAGGVANTQYF
TRBV9 | CASSVGQGGLSYNEQFF
TRBV5-1 | CASSPNLAGGLEQYF
TRBV28 | CASSLTGAYEQYF
TRBV12-2 | CASRLVLAGGYNEQFF
TRBV2 | CASLPVAGGSYEQYF
TRBV28 | CASRRPGTASYEQYF
TRBV4-1 | CASSPTGDPNQPQHF
TRBV11-2 | CASSLGLAGVSYEQYF
TRBV6-5 | CASSYSGGSREKLFF
TRBV5-1 | CASSLGQVSPREKLFF
TRBV29-1 | CSVGLAGPNEQFF
TRBV7-9 | CASSLAVGGNKQYF
TRBV30 | CAWSQNREGGYTF
TRBV2 | CASTRYSNQPQHF
TRBV6-1 | CASSAGLAGGHGTDTQYF
TRBV29-1 | CSLGTGPETQYF
TRBV7-9 | CASSVRGYTGELFF
TRBV7-3 | CASSLRRTGELFF
TRBV6-5 | CASSYPASGNTIYF
TRBV5-1 | CASSLERDTYSNQPQHF
TRBV5-1 | CASSSSLALDEQYF
TRBV29-1 | CSVRTTKNIQYF
TRBV19 | CASGLETGELFF
TRBV12-5 | CASGFYREWSNNSPLHF
TRBV7-3 | CASSLAGGSETQYF